This T cell receptor (beta chain) is from a study of T cell responses to AZD1222 COVID-19 vaccine. Study-level points and caveats: At baseline, seropositivity was found in only six AZD1222 recipients. Spike was spanned by vaccine-associated CD4 TCRs, which were dominant at 160-218 and 743-854.

TCRdb's copy holds only in-frame clones and misses some; the assay was immunoSEQ multiplex PCR. The table records about 94,000 clones, roughly 85% of them present only once. Whether given at about 4 or about 12 weeks, second doses were pooled. The CDR3 runs to 15 residues. V lost 1 base, J lost 6 bases, and 5 bases stayed unmatched. CDR1 is LGHDT, CDR2 YNNKEL, per germline (reference sequence). About this clone itself: Its antigen is not known.

This TCR came from an adult who received the AZD1222 COVID-19 vaccine. Sample: peripheral blood, taken 28 days after the second AZD1222 dose. This rearrangement joins TRBV3-1 (or the pseudogene TRBV3-2) to TRBJ1-5, with 8 positions matching TRBD1. CDR3 sequence: CASSQGTGSGQPQHF. Here the CDR3 DNA reads TGTGCCAGCAGCCAAGGGACAGGGAGTGGTCAGCCCCAGCATTTT.